The 27 T cell receptor beta chains below come from one sample, sequenced in a study of beta chain features in type 1 diabetes (dated by TCRdb to the late 2010s). To prepare the library, the immunoSEQ multiplex PCR assay was applied. The entire amount of isolated RNA was reverse transcribed using the High Capacity cDNA Reverse Transcription Kit, so the sequenced TCRB transcripts were expressed ones. What TCRdb holds here is the immuneACCESS table cut down to in-frame rearrangements. Part of the clones is not present; checked against another copy, under half of the missing clones reflect an unresolved V gene, and the others are unexplained. This sample has approximately 270,000 clones in its table, and 14% of those were observed once. The leading ten clones occupy more than 0.015% of the sample. Overall study outcomes, separate from this receptor: Type 1 diabetes patients showed a moderate but significant shortening of TCRB CDR3 length in all four CD4+ subsets.

Their antigens remain unidentified. The sequencing input was naive CD4+ T cells from blood. Interpreted using the paper, the cell subset or site label stands for: true naive CD4+ T cells. These receptors were taken from a man younger than 45 with type 1 diabetes.

This clone appeared a few times. J is TRBJ2-2 and V is TRBV4-3, with TRBD2 identical over 7 bases. Trimming removed 4 bases from V and 6 bases from J; junction bases left unmatched: 11. This CDR3 region has 16 residues. Per germline, CDR1 LGHNA and CDR2 YSLEER. CDR3 sequence: CASSPVGTGGPGELFF. The CDR3 region has the DNA TGCGCCAGCAGCCCCGTTGGCACGGGAGGCCCCGGGGAGCTGTTTTTT.

The genes are TRBV5-1 and TRBJ1-2; TRBD1 might be the D (5 bases). Trimming pared 4 bases from V and 3 bases from J, leaving 13 bases between. Germline values: CDR1 SGHRS, CDR2 YFSETQ. CDR3 length: 14 amino acids. For the CDR3, the DNA is TGCGCCAGCAGCGCGGGGGATTTGGACTATGGCTACACCTTC. Translation: CASSAGDLDYGYTF.

This clone has more than one count but fewer than ten. This rearrangement joins TRBV5-4 to TRBJ2-5; 7 nucleotides agree with TRBD2. Germline V CDR1 and CDR2: SGHNT, YYREEE (reference sequence). The CDR3 loop spans 16 amino acids. The V and J ends lost 3 bases and 5 bases, in that order; junction bases with no gene match: 13. CDR3 residues: CASSSKQGEGGETQYF. The CDR3 coding sequence is TGTGCCAGCAGCTCGAAACAAGGGGAGGGCGGGGAGACCCAGTACTTC.

This clone was counted ten times or more. As DNA, the CDR3 is TGCAGCTCCCGGGACAACAGTTGGGACGAGCAGTACTTC. Its translation: CSSRDNSWDEQYF. The rearrangement uses TRBV29-1 and TRBJ2-7, with D possibly being TRBD1 (6 bases). CDR1 SQVTM and CDR2 ANQGSEA come from the germline V gene. This CDR3 region has 13 residues. Trimming took off 8 bases at V and 5 bases at J, with 19 bases between the two ends.

This clone was counted a few times. The CDR3 sequence: CASSSGTPSYEQYF. CDR3 nucleotide sequence: TGCGCCAGCAGCTCCGGGACTCCTTCCTACGAGCAGTACTTC. V usage is TRBV5-1 and J usage is TRBJ2-7, with D perhaps matching TRBD2 (6 bases). The CDR3 has 14 amino acids. Between the trimmed V and J ends, which lost 3 bases and 1 base, there was a span of 11 bases. Germline V gene lookup returns CDR1 SGHRS and CDR2 YFSETQ.

The genes are TRBV7-9 and TRBJ2-6; TRBD1 agrees at 7 bases. J lost 2 bases, V lost 5 bases, and 9 bases had no gene match. This CDR3 is 17 amino acids long. Per the germline V gene, CDR1 is SEHNR and CDR2 is FQNEAQ (reference sequence). The CDR3 DNA sequence: TGTGCCAGCAGCGATCCGGGTGGGACAGCTGGGGCCAACGTCCTGACTTTC. It codes for CASSDPGGTAGANVLTF. Full variable domain (remainder filled in from reference TRBV7-9 and TRBJ2-6): DTGVSQNPRHKITKRGQNVTFRCDPISEHNRLYWYRQTLGQGPEFLTYFQNEAQLEKSRLLSDRFSAERPKGSFSTLEIQRTEQGDSAMYLCASSDPGGTAGANVLTFGAGSRLTVL.

This clone showed up just a few times. V and J are TRBV5-4 and TRBJ2-2; 11 bases line up with TRBD2. The V segment lost 4 bases and the J segment 0 bases; nucleotides outside the gene matches: 5. CDR3 length equals 17 residues. The germline V gene encodes CDR1 SGHNT and CDR2 YYREEE (reference sequence). CDR3 DNA: TGTGCCAGCAGCCTCGGGACTAGCGGTGCGAACACCGGGGAGCTGTTTTTT. The encoded protein is CASSLGTSGANTGELFF.

This clone was counted only a few times. The chain is built from TRBV4-3 and TRBJ1-2; 8 bases map to TRBD1. Germline values: CDR1 LGHNA, CDR2 YSLEER. V shed 1 base, J shed 8 bases, and the junction held 9 bases outside the gene matches. This CDR3 is built from 15 residues. CDR3 sequence reads: CASSQAILTGDGYTF. CDR3 DNA sequence: TGCGCCAGCAGCCAAGCTATCTTGACAGGGGACGGCTACACCTTC.

This chain connects TRBV28 to TRBJ2-1, with TRBD2 matching over 11 bases. Germline CDR1 is MDHEN and CDR2 is SYDVKM. Losses at the gene ends were 8 bases for V and 4 bases for J; bases not matched to a gene: 10. This CDR3 region has 16 residues. This CDR3 is CASGGTGTSGYNEQFF. The CDR3 nucleotides are TGTGCCAGCGGGGGGACCGGGACTAGCGGATACAATGAGCAGTTCTTC.

This clone came up a few times. The chain employs TRBV5-8 and TRBJ2-7; the match to TRBD1 covers 7 bases. Germline V gives CDR1 SGHTS, CDR2 YDEGEE. The CDR3 covers 13 residues. V was pared by 5 bases and J by 5 bases, with 7 bases of the junction left unmatched. DNA of the CDR3: TGTGCCAGCAGTTTCGACAGGGATCACGAGCAGTACTTC. The encoded protein is CASSFDRDHEQYF.

V and J are TRBV28 and TRBJ1-1; tentatively, D is TRBD1 (5 bases). Germline V lookup: CDR1 MDHEN, CDR2 SYDVKM. CDR3 length: 13 amino acids. Trimming pared 8 bases from V and 1 base from J, leaving 11 bases between. CDR3 coding DNA: TGTGCCAGCTTTTGGGGCCCGAACACTGAAGCTTTCTTT. Translating gives CASFWGPNTEAFF.

The V call is TRBV5-4, the J call TRBJ2-5, with D tentatively TRBD1 (6 bases). Per the germline V gene, CDR1 is SGHNT and CDR2 is YYREEE (reference sequence). The CDR3 spans 15 residues. Trimming cost V 4 bases and J 9 bases, with 22 bases left between them. Here the CDR3 reads CASSRPGTTKRSQYF. The CDR3 coding sequence is TGTGCCAGCAGCCGACCTGGGACAACCAAGAGATCCCAGTACTTC. Looking up the rest from reference TRBV5-4 and TRBJ2-5 gives the full variable domain: ETGVTQSPTHLIKTRGQQVTLRCSSQSGHNTVSWYQQALGQGPQFIFQYYREEENGRGNFPPRFSGLQFPNYSSELNVNALELDDSALYLCASSRPGTTKRSQYFGPGTRLLVL.

The rearrangement links TRBV18 to TRBJ2-2; tentative D call: TRBD2 (5 bases). The V end was cut by 2 bases, the J end by 1 base, with 5 bases between. This CDR3 is built from 14 residues. Germline V gene sequence: CDR1 KGHSH, CDR2 LQKENI. The CDR3 DNA reads TGTGCCAGCTCACCAGGGAGGAACACCGGGGAGCTGTTTTTT. Protein product: CASSPGRNTGELFF.

This clone has a handful of counts. The chain is built from TRBV6-1 and TRBJ1-1; D is perhaps TRBD1 (5 bases). The CDR3 has 12 residues. Trimming cost V 2 bases and J 8 bases, with 9 bases left between them. The germline gives CDR1 MNHNS, CDR2 SASEGT. CDR3 bases: TGTGCCAGCAGTGAAAACAGGATCGAAGCTTTCTTT. The encoded protein is CASSENRIEAFF.

The CDR3 bases are TGCGCCAGCAGCCAAGATCTTGGGACTTTCGAGGGAGATACGCAGTATTTT. It translates to CASSQDLGTFEGDTQYF. The V gene is TRBV4-3, the J gene TRBJ2-3; the D gene is possibly TRBD2 (6 bases). Germline-derived CDR1 and CDR2 are LGHNA and YSLEER. CDR3 length equals 17 residues. Trimming cost V 0 bases and J 5 bases, with 18 bases left between them.

V is TRBV18 and J is TRBJ2-7; 10 bases agree with TRBD2. J lost 5 bases, V lost 0 bases, and 4 bases had no gene match. From germline, CDR1 is KGHSH and CDR2 LQKENI. This CDR3 is 15 amino acids long. CDR3 sequence: CASSPPPSGSHEQYF. CDR3 DNA: TGTGCCAGCTCACCACCGCCTAGCGGGAGCCACGAGCAGTACTTC.

The rearrangement joins TRBV25-1 to TRBJ2-7, with 8 bases matching TRBD2. CDR1 and CDR2 (germline): MGHDK, SYGVNS. V was pared by 2 bases and J by 3 bases, with 6 bases of the junction left unmatched. The CDR3 has 15 residues. The CDR3 spells CASSELGAGDYEQYF. The CDR3, as DNA: TGTGCCAGCAGTGAACTCGGAGCGGGAGACTACGAGCAGTACTTC.

J is TRBJ2-5 and V is TRBV2; 9 bases are a match to TRBD1. CDR3 length equals 14 residues. Trimming at V came to 7 bases and at J to 5 bases, leaving 8 bases not matched to a gene. Germline V gene sequence: CDR1 SNHLY, CDR2 FYNNEI. The CDR3 here is CASNLQGASETQYF. As DNA, the CDR3 is TGTGCCAGCAATCTACAGGGGGCGTCGGAGACCCAGTACTTC. Supplemented by reference TRBV2 and TRBJ2-5, the full variable domain reads EPEVTQTPSHQVTQMGQEVILRCVPISNHLYFYWYRQILGQKVEFLVSFYNNEISEKSEIFDDQFSVERPDGSNFTLKIRSTKLEDSAMYFCASNLQGASETQYFGPGTRLLVL.

The chain uses TRBV15 and TRBJ2-5; the match to TRBD2 covers 7 bases. This CDR3 is built from 15 residues. Germline lookup yields CDR1 LNHNV and CDR2 YYDKDF (reference sequence). Trimming took 4 bases from V and 2 from J; bases not matched to a gene: 7. The CDR3 region is CATSTHPGGQETQYF. Here the CDR3 DNA reads TGTGCCACCAGCACCCATCCCGGGGGGCAAGAGACCCAGTACTTC. The full variable domain, with the rest looked up from reference TRBV15 and TRBJ2-5, is DAMVIQNPRYQVTQFGKPVTLSCSQTLNHNVMYWYQQKSSQAPKLLFHYYDKDFNNEADTPDNFQSRRPNTSFCFLDIRSPGLGDTAMYLCATSTHPGGQETQYFGPGTRLLVL.

A remark on this clone: A much more abundant neighbour one base away suggests this may be a read error. This chain uses TRBV7-2 with TRBJ2-5; no firm D call. The last part of the DNA fits TRBJ2-7 better; the J call may be wrong. Germline-derived CDR1 and CDR2 are SGHTA and FQGNSA. This CDR3 has 11 residues. The CDR3 nucleotides are TGTGCCAGCAGCTTCTCCTACGAGCAGTACTTC. Translated: CASSFSYEQYF.

This clone was observed a handful of times. The sample holds other DNA sequences that translate to the same CDR3. The chain couples TRBV18 to TRBJ1-1, with TRBD1 as a possible D gene (5 bases). The CDR3 has 14 residues. Trimming cost V 3 bases and J 2 bases, with 10 bases left between them. The germline V gene has CDR1 KGHSH and CDR2 LQKENI. DNA for the CDR3: TGTGCCAGCTCACCGGGACTCGAAAACACTGAAGCTTTCTTT. Translating gives CASSPGLENTEAFF.

This sequence joins TRBV28 and TRBJ2-1, with 9 bases aligning to TRBD2. V dropped 2 bases and J dropped 7; count of bases not matched to a gene: 9. Germline lookup yields CDR1 MDHEN and CDR2 SYDVKM. CDR3 size: 16 residues. CDR3 nucleotide sequence: TGTGCCAGCAGTTTAGCGGCTAGCGGGAAGACGAATGAGCAGTTCTTC. Translating it yields CASSLAASGKTNEQFF. Full variable domain (outside the CDR3, taken from reference TRBV28 and TRBJ2-1): DVKVTQSSRYLVKRTGEKVFLECVQDMDHENMFWYRQDPGLGLRLIYFSYDVKMKEKGDIPEGYSVSREKKERFSLILESASTNQTSMYLCASSLAASGKTNEQFFGPGTRLTVL.

Only a few counts were recorded for this clone. The chain joins TRBV9 to TRBJ2-3, with TRBD2 matching 10 bases. V trimming: 1 base; J trimming: 3 bases; junction bases outside the gene matches: 2. Germline V CDR1 and CDR2: SGDLS, YYNGEE. This CDR3 contains 15 residues. The CDR3 coding sequence is TGTGCCAGCAGCGTAAAAGCGGGAGGGACAGATACGCAGTATTTT. Protein sequence: CASSVKAGGTDTQYF.

This clone turned up a few times. This sequence joins TRBV11-2 and TRBJ2-1; 10 nucleotides agree with TRBD2. V trimming: 5 bases; J trimming: 14 bases; junction bases outside the gene matches: 9. CDR3 length equals 13 residues. Germline V gene sequence: CDR1 SGHAT, CDR2 FQNNGV. The CDR3 DNA reads TGTGCCAGCAGCCCCCTACAGCGGGAGGGCGAGTTCTTC. Translated: CASSPLQREGEFF.

This clone was seen only a few times. The chain uses TRBV7-9 and TRBJ2-1, with TRBD1 as a possible D gene (6 bases). Germline V gives CDR1 SEHNR, CDR2 FQNEAQ (reference sequence). The length of the CDR3 is 15 residues. V lost 2 bases and J 4 bases, leaving 12 bases between the germline ends. The CDR3 here is CASSLQGTLYNEQFF. CDR3 in DNA: TGTGCCAGCAGCTTACAGGGGACCCTATACAATGAGCAGTTCTTC.

This clone came up a few times. CDR3 in amino acids: CASSFGSYEQYF. The CDR3 region has the DNA TGTGCCAGCAGCTTCGGGTCCTACGAGCAGTACTTC. The rearrangement joins TRBV7-2 to TRBJ2-7; D not resolved. There are 12 residues in the CDR3. With 3 bases removed from V and 1 base from J, the gap between germline ends came to 4 bases. In germline, CDR1 is SGHTA, CDR2 FQGNSA.

The sample holds a few counts of this clone. The chain couples TRBV4-3 to TRBJ2-5, with 7 bases that match TRBD1. V lost 2 bases, J lost 2 bases, and 5 bases stayed unmatched. Per the germline V gene, CDR1 is LGHNA and CDR2 is YSLEER. The CDR3 consists of 15 residues. This CDR3 is CASSQYRGPQETQYF. Here the CDR3 DNA reads TGCGCCAGCAGCCAATACAGGGGCCCGCAAGAGACCCAGTACTTC.